The 5 T cell receptor beta chains below all came from one sample that was sequenced in a study of Ad26.COV2.S vaccination and SARS-CoV-2 variants (dated by TCRdb to the early 2020s). Libraries were prepared through the immunoSEQ multiplex PCR assay. The immuneACCESS repertoire file appears here via TCRdb, limited to in-frame rearrangements. These files lack a portion of the clones; in checked studies, under half of the deficit traces to unresolved V genes, and the cause of the others is not known. The sample table shows about 440,000 clones, and less than 95% are seen once. The ten largest clones take up about 4.5% of the sample. In light of the paper, this sample's treatment or condition label describes: approximately 18 received Ad26.COV2.S at low or high dose, single or two shots; several received placebo; per-sample allocation not given. Repertoires of vaccine and placebo recipients were sequenced from samples collected on day 63 after the first injection.

Sequencing was performed on peripheral blood, taken in a trial of Ad26.COV2.S vaccine versus placebo. The receptors come from a person aged 18-65 years who received the Ad26.COV2.S COVID-19 vaccine or a placebo.

The chain is built from TRBV5-1 and TRBJ2-1, with a tentative D call TRBD2 (5 bases). Trimming shortened V by 0 bases and J by 2 bases, and 9 bases separated the two germline ends. Germline V CDR1 and CDR2: SGHRS, YFSETQ. CDR3 length equals 15 residues. CDR3: CASSLGGSAYNEQFF. The DNA of the CDR3 is TGCGCCAGCAGCTTGGGCGGGTCCGCCTACAATGAGCAGTTCTTC.

The chain is built from TRBV10-3 and TRBJ2-2; the D gene is possibly TRBD1 (5 bases). This CDR3 is built from 15 residues. Between the trimmed V and J ends, which lost 6 bases and 3 bases, there was a span of 14 bases. Germline V gives CDR1 ENHRY, CDR2 SYGVKD. The chain's CDR3 is CAIRAGLGDTGELFF. As DNA, the CDR3 is TGTGCCATCAGGGCAGGGTTAGGAGACACCGGGGAGCTGTTTTTT.

The chain links TRBV5-4 to TRBJ2-7, with D perhaps assigned TRBD1 or TRBD2 (6 bases each). This CDR3 comprises 15 residues. Germline-derived CDR1 and CDR2 are SGHNT and YYREEE (reference sequence). Between the trimmed V and J ends, which lost 0 bases and 0 bases, there was a span of 10 bases. This CDR3 is CASSLAGGGSYEQYF. Written as DNA, the CDR3 is TGTGCCAGCAGCTTGGCCGGGGGCGGCTCCTACGAGCAGTACTTC. Variable domain in full (rest from reference TRBV5-4 and TRBJ2-7): ETGVTQSPTHLIKTRGQQVTLRCSSQSGHNTVSWYQQALGQGPQFIFQYYREEENGRGNFPPRFSGLQFPNYSSELNVNALELDDSALYLCASSLAGGGSYEQYFGPGTRLTVT.

This rearrangement joins TRBV19 to TRBJ2-1; D gene unclear. The germline V and J ends were trimmed by 3 bases and 0 bases, with 12 bases remaining between them. The V gene's germline CDR1 is LNHDA and CDR2 SQIVND (reference sequence). This CDR3 has 16 amino acids. The DNA for the CDR3 is TGTGCCAGTAGTATGACTCTGTCGAGCTCCTACAATGAGCAGTTCTTC. Its translation: CASSMTLSSSYNEQFF.

V gene TRBV19 combines with J gene TRBJ1-2; D is perhaps TRBD1 (5 bases). V lost 7 bases to trimming and J lost 4 bases, with 10 bases between them. Germline assignment: CDR1 LNHDA and CDR2 SQIVND (reference sequence). The CDR3 sequence is 12 residues long. CDR3 sequence reads: CASTRGGYGYTF. CDR3 coding DNA: TGTGCCAGTACTCGGGGCGGCTATGGCTACACCTTC. The whole variable domain, remainder taken from reference TRBV19 and TRBJ1-2, is DGGITQSPKYLFRKEGQNVTLSCEQNLNHDAMYWYRQDPGQGLRLIYYSQIVNDFQKGDIAEGYSVSREKKESFPLTVTSAQKNPTAFYLCASTRGGYGYTFGSGTRLTVV.